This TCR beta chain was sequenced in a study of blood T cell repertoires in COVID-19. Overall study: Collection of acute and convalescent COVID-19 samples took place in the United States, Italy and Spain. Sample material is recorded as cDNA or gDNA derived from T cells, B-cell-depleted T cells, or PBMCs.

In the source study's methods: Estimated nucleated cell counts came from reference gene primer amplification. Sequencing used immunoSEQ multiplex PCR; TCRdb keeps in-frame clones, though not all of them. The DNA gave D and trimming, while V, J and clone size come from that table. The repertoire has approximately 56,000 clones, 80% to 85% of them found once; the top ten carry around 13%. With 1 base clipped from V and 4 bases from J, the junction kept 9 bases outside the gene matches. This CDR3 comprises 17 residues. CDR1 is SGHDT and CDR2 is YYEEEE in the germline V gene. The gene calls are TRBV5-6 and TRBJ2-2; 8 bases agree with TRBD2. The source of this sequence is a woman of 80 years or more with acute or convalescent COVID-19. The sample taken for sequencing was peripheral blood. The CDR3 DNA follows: TGTGCCAGCAGCTTGCCGTTCCAGCGGGGGATCACCGGGGAGCTGTTTTTT. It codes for CASSLPFQRGITGELFF. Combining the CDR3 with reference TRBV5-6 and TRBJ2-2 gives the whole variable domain DAGVTQSPTHLIKTRGQQVTLRCSPKSGHDTVSWYQQALGQGPQFIFQYYEEEERQRGNFPDRFSGHQFPNYSSELNVNALLLGDSALYLCASSLPFQRGITGELFFGEGSRLTVL.